This T cell receptor beta chain was sequenced for a study of T cells in Graves' hyperthyroidism and ophthalmopathy. The junction had 15 bases not matched to a gene; V was cut back by 6 bases and J by 6 bases. Germline V lookup: CDR1 MNHEY, CDR2 SMNVEV (reference sequence). The CDR3 length is 16 residues. This clonotype appeared many times. Regions amplified from RNA transcripts were the TCR beta CDR3 regions. The primer set for the first-round RT-PCR of the TCR CDR3 was HTBI. Each CDR3 protein is one row after TCRdb ran MiXCR on the multiplex PCR reads. The sample yields 460,000 or so distinct CDR3 sequences, about 15% seen once.

The source of this sequence is a woman aged 18-29 years with Graves' hyperthyroidism. V is TRBV27 and J is TRBJ2-3; 7 bases agree with TRBD1. The material sequenced was blood. The CDR3 here is CASSLLAGGNLDTQYF. The CDR3 DNA sequence: TGTGCCAGCAGCCTCCTGGCAGGGGGTAATTTGGATACGCAGTATTTT.